This passage covers 15 T cell receptor beta chains from one sample sequenced in a study of CXCR3-negative and CXCR3-positive naive CD8 T cells. Study findings and constraints: TRB CDR3s of CXCR3-positive naive cells were more hydrophobic than those of CXCR3-negative naive cells.

Their antigens are not known. 5' RACE that incorporated UMI labels was used to prepare the TRB cDNA libraries. TCRdb re-called the 5' RACE reads and catalogs CDR3 proteins one per entry, DNA excluded. The sample table includes just under 90,000 distinct CDR3 sequences. The sample comprised naive CXCR3+ CD8+ T cells from blood. As for subset: CD45RO-CCR7+CD27+CD95- naive CD8+ T cells expressing CXCR3 (TNR3+). These receptors were obtained from a human donor in good health. Some clones in this sample may be carry-over from other donors' samples.

The chain has TRBV28 and TRBJ2-3. The germline gives CDR1 MDHEN, CDR2 SYDVKM. CDR3 size: 15 residues. The chain's CDR3 is CASSQSLSSTDTQYF.

The rearrangement uses TRBV29-1 and TRBJ2-3; TCRdb selects TRBD1, and the lack of DNA leaves this call unchecked. Germline loops: CDR1 SQVTM, CDR2 ANQGSEA. The CDR3 has 13 amino acids. This CDR3 reads CSVLDRDTDTQYF.

This sequence joins TRBV28 and TRBJ1-4; TCRdb proposes TRBD1, but this gene call is untestable without DNA. CDR1 is MDHEN, CDR2 SYDVKM, per germline. The CDR3 consists of 16 residues. The CDR3 spells CASSLPGTGTNEKLFF.

The chain couples TRBV20-1 to TRBJ2-7. CDR3 size: 14 residues. Germline V gives CDR1 DFQATT, CDR2 SNEGSKA (reference sequence). The chain's CDR3 is CSGRATDPTYEQYF.

The chain combines TRBV25-1 with TRBJ1-6; there is no DNA to check the TCRdb D call of TRBD1. CDR1 and CDR2 (germline): MGHDK, SYGVNS. The CDR3 is made up of 12 amino acids. The CDR3 loop is CASSGGDSPLHF.

The chain uses TRBV3-1 and TRBJ1-5; TCRdb calls TRBD1, which cannot be checked without DNA. Germline assignment: CDR1 LGHDT and CDR2 YNNKEL (reference sequence). The CDR3 runs to 14 residues. The CDR3 spells CASVGQGTNQPQHF.

The genes are TRBV12-3 or TRBV12-4 and TRBJ2-1. The length of the CDR3 is 14 residues. The CDR3 protein is CASRQPDADNEQFF.

The rearrangement uses TRBV28 and TRBJ2-1. The CDR3 runs to 15 residues. Germline CDR1 reads MDHEN; CDR2 reads SYDVKM. The CDR3 reads CASSFMSSVGNEQFF.

This chain connects TRBV14 to TRBJ2-4. The germline V gene has CDR1 SGHDN and CDR2 FVKESK. This CDR3 region has 12 residues. The CDR3 protein is CASSPDEYIQYF.

The chain is built from TRBV18 and TRBJ2-7. Looked up from germline, CDR1 is KGHSH and CDR2 is LQKENI. This CDR3 has 12 residues. The CDR3 reads CASSPLDYEQYF.

The gene calls are TRBV15 and TRBJ1-3; TCRdb proposes TRBD1, but this gene call is untestable without DNA. The CDR3 length is 16 residues. Per germline, CDR1 LNHNV and CDR2 YYDKDF (reference sequence). The CDR3 sequence is CATSRVRTGSGNTIYF.

This chain uses TRBV7-9 with TRBJ1-1; the D gene TCRdb calls, TRBD1, cannot be checked with no DNA. The CDR3 sequence is 14 residues long. In germline, CDR1 is SEHNR, CDR2 FQNEAQ (reference sequence). The chain's CDR3 is CASSPQIGHREAFF.

V is TRBV28 and J is TRBJ2-7; TCRdb outputs TRBD2, but without DNA this stays unchecked. CDR3 length: 15 residues. CDR1 is MDHEN and CDR2 is SYDVKM in the germline V gene. CDR3 sequence: CASSYPLAGVYEQYF.

The genes are TRBV4-1 and TRBJ1-3. The germline V gene encodes CDR1 MGHRA and CDR2 YSYEKL. The CDR3 runs 15 residues. This CDR3 reads CASSQENWSGNTIYF.

This chain uses TRBV7-2 with TRBJ2-7; TCRdb names TRBD2, which stays unverified in the absence of DNA. This CDR3 has 17 residues. The V gene's germline CDR1 is SGHTA and CDR2 FQGNSA. The chain's CDR3 is CASSLVLAGSLPYEQYF.